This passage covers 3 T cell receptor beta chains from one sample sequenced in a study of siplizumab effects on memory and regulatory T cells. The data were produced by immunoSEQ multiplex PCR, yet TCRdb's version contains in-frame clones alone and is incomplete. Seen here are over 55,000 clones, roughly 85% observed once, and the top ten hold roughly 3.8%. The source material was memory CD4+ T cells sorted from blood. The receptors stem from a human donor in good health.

The CDR3 DNA is TGTGCCAGCAGTTTATGGGCGGCGAGACGTAACACCGGGGAGCTGTTTTTT. It yields the protein CASSLWAARRNTGELFF. The chain recombines TRBV27 with TRBJ2-2; D call uncertain. In germline, CDR1 is MNHEY, CDR2 SMNVEV (reference sequence). The CDR3 sequence is 17 residues long. V was shortened by 1 base and J by 2 bases, with 14 bases between the two germline ends.

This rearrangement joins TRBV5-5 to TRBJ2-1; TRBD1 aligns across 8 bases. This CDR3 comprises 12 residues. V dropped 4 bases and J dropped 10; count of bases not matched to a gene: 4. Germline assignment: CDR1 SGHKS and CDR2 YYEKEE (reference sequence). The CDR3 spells CASSRQGREQFF. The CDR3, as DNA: TGTGCCAGCAGCAGACAGGGGCGGGAGCAGTTCTTC.

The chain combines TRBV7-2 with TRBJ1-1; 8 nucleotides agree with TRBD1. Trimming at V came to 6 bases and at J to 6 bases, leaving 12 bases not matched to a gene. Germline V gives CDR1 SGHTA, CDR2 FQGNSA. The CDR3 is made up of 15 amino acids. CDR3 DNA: TGTGCCAGCAGGACAGGGGCCCTCTGGGGGGCTGAAGCTTTCTTT. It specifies CASRTGALWGAEAFF.